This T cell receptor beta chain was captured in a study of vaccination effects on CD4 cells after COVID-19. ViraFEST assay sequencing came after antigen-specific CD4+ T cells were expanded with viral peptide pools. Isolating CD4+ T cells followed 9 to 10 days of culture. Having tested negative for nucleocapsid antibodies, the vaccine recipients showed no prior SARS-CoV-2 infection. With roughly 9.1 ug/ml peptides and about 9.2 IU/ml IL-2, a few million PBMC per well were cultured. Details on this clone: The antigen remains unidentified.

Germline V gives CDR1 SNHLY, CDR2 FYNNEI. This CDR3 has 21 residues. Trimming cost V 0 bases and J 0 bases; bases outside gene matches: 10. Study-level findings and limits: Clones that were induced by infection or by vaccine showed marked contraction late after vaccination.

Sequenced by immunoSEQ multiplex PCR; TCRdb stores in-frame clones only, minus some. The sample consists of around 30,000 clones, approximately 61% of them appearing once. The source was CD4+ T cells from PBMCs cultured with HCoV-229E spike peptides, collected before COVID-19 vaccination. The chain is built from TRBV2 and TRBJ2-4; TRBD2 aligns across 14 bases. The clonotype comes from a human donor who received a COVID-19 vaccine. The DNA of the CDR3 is TGTGCCAGCAGTGAAGCGGTAGGACTAGCGGGGGGTCCTATAGCCAAAAACATTCAGTACTTC. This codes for CASSEAVGLAGGPIAKNIQYF.